These T cell receptor beta chains were read from a single sample in a study of cytomegalovirus exposure and HLA in healthy donors. TCRdb's table, derived via immunoSEQ multiplex PCR, lists solely in-frame clones and lacks some. The sample holds 77,000 or so clones, 65% to 90% seen once. Sequenced material: PBMCs. Source of these receptors: an older man in good health and CMV-seropositive. Both conserved end residues are trimmed from each CDR3.

TRBV7-9	TRBJ1-4	ASSLGSGGGRSFEKLF
TRBV30	TRBJ2-3	AWSVLGRPL
TRBV6-5	TRBJ2-7	ASSSGTSGREQY
TRBV4-1	TRBJ2-7	ASSDREYYEQY
TRBV6-5	TRBJ2-7	ASRPGGSYEQY
TRBV30	TRBJ2-5	AWSLGQGVETQY
TRBV7-9	TRBJ2-2	ASSLAGADGELF
TRBV10-3	TRBJ1-4	AISRGGLGDEKLF
TRBV11-2	TRBJ2-1	ASSLRSGQYNEQF
TRBV2	TRBJ1-1	ATQRAGIRNTEAF
TRBV6-1	TRBJ1-2	ASSEYVTGGGRYT
TRBV5-4	TRBJ1-2	ASSSSGFGYT
TRBV5-4	TRBJ1-2	ASSLGGNYGYT
TRBV2	TRBJ2-1	ASSEQGDSYNEQF
TRBV5-1	TRBJ1-3	ASSLGLPGNTIY
TRBV7-6	TRBJ2-4	ASSLTGWDIQY
TRBV6-1	TRBJ2-5	ASSEGLAGGGETQY
TRBV4-3	TRBJ1-6	ASSQDRQGANSPLH
TRBV11-2	TRBJ2-1	ASSLDGQGPYEQF
TRBV11-2	TRBJ2-7	ASSIGTSGFYEQY
TRBV6-5	TRBJ1-6	ASSFGLNSPLH
TRBV27	TRBJ1-1	ASRNRGGNTEAF
TRBV10-2	TRBJ1-2	ASSESGGNYGYT
TRBV5-1	TRBJ2-1	ASSNRVDGGNEQF
TRBV27	TRBJ2-7	ASSLNRDTEQY
TRBV7-6	TRBJ2-7	ASGRAGYEQY
TRBV7-2	TRBJ1-6	ASRGGLGSPLH
TRBV5-4	TRBJ2-7	ASSPGRKAGSSYEQY
TRBV6-1	TRBJ2-2	ASTSTDNTGELF
TRBV11-2	TRBJ2-7	ASSHTYDRDDYEQY
TRBV9	TRBJ2-5	ASSVGGTGAETQY
TRBV28	TRBJ1-2	ASSLLGDGYT
TRBV18	TRBJ1-1	ASSPDRVGTEAF
TRBV6-4	TRBJ2-3	ASSEQGGAADTQY
TRBV9	TRBJ2-7	ASSGGQGVKNEQY
TRBV5-4	TRBJ2-5	ASGSWTMQETQY
TRBV7-9	TRBJ1-4	ASSQDRGQEKLF
TRBV28	TRBJ1-2	ASSYARGGYGYT
TRBV19	TRBJ2-7	ATRTGGSYEQY
TRBV5-5	TRBJ1-5	ASSLDLTPQH
TRBV19	TRBJ2-4	ASSIAGVGNIQY
TRBV30	TRBJ1-3	AWSYFAGTGISGNTIY
TRBV7-9	TRBJ1-3	ASSITGSGNTIY
TRBV6-1	TRBJ1-4	ASSEGQGREKLF
TRBV7-2	TRBJ1-1	ASSLTGGTEAF
TRBV28	TRBJ2-7	ASSSGQSAYEQY
TRBV29-1	TRBJ1-2	SVGEGGYGYT
TRBV19	TRBJ2-5	ASSMIGGETQY
TRBV14	TRBJ1-3	ASSRLKTGNTIY
TRBV6-5	TRBJ2-5	ASSLGTGGETQY
TRBV15	TRBJ1-1	ATSRGPANTEAF
TRBV19	TRBJ2-5	ASSIQRPRMGETQY
TRBV7-7	TRBJ2-1	ASSAGGYNEQF
TRBV11-3	TRBJ1-6	ASSSSNSPLH